The rows below give T cell receptor beta chains drawn from one sample of a study of patients and donors after allogeneic stem cell transplantation. TCRdb ran MiXCR on the RT-PCR reads and lists one entry per CDR3 protein. The sample holds tens of thousands of distinct CDR3 sequences, less than 30% seen once. The sample was blood, either unsorted or a sorted T cell fraction (not recorded which). The source of these receptors is a human donor who was either an allogeneic HSCT recipient or a stem cell or donor lymphocyte infusion donor (not recorded which). It is not recorded whose cells these are; they may come from a transplant donor. CDR3s include the opening cysteine and the closing phenylalanine or tryptophan. A D gene is named only where the DNA matches it firmly. Rows give clone size only sometimes, using once, few, many, or a class for an expanded clone.

DNA	CDR3	size	D	V	J
TGCGCCAGCAGCCCGGGACAGACCACAGATACGCAGTATTTT	CASSPGQTTDTQYF	many	TRBD1	TRBV5-1	TRBJ2-3
TGTGCCACCAGTGATGGTGCAGGGGTCAGCGCTGAAGCTTTCTTT	CATSDGAGVSAEAFF	few	.	TRBV24-1	TRBJ1-1
TGTGCCAGCAGCTTGGGAACTAGCGGGGGGGCGTCGGATACGCAGTATTTT	CASSLGTSGGASDTQYF	.	TRBD2	TRBV7-9	TRBJ2-3
TGTGCCATCGGCAGGGAAGGCGGCTACACCTTC	CAIGREGGYTF	many	.	TRBV10-3	TRBJ1-2
TGTGCCAGCAGCTCCTATGAACCCGGGGAGCTGTTTTTT	CASSSYEPGELFF	.	.	TRBV11-2	TRBJ2-2
TGTGCCAGCAGTTACTCGAGTAGTTCCACTGAAGCTTTCTTT	CASSYSSSSTEAFF	few	.	TRBV6-5	TRBJ1-1
TGTGCCAGCAGTTATGGATTGACAGGTCGGGTAGACGCGGATCAGCCCCAGCATTTT	CASSYGLTGRVDADQPQHF	.	.	TRBV6-2/TRBV6-3	TRBJ1-5
TGTGCCAGCAGCAGGACAGGGTGGTTTAACACTGAAGCTTTCTTT	CASSRTGWFNTEAFF	few	TRBD1	TRBV5-5	TRBJ1-1
TGTGCCATCAGTGACTTCAGGTCCGCTAACTATGGCTACACCTTC	CAISDFRSANYGYTF	few	.	TRBV10-3	TRBJ1-2
TGTGCCAGCTCCCGGCGCGAGACCCAGTACTTC	CASSRRETQYF	.	.	TRBV12-3/TRBV12-4	TRBJ2-5
TGTGCCAGCAGACCAATAGAACCCAGCGGGAACGAGGCGAATCAGCCCCAGCATTTT	CASRPIEPSGNEANQPQHF	few	.	TRBV12-3/TRBV12-4	TRBJ1-5
TGTGCCAGCCTTCAGCTTTGGGAAAAACTGTTTTTT	CASLQLWEKLFF	.	.	TRBV14	TRBJ1-4
TGTGCCAGCAGTTTAGGGACAGAGTCCTACAATGAGCAGTTCTTC	CASSLGTESYNEQFF	.	TRBD1	TRBV27	TRBJ2-1
TGTGCCAGCAGCGGCAGTCCTAGCGGCAAAAACATTCAGTACTTC	CASSGSPSGKNIQYF	.	TRBD2	TRBV9	TRBJ2-4
TGTGCCAGCAGTTATGGACAGGGAGGAGGCTATGGCTACACCTTC	CASSYGQGGGYGYTF	.	TRBD1	TRBV2	TRBJ1-2
TGTGCCAGCAGCCCTAGCGGTTCAGATACGCAGTATTTT	CASSPSGSDTQYF	.	TRBD2	TRBV6-5	TRBJ2-3
TGTGCCAGTAGTCGGAGCCCAGCTAATGAAGAACTGTTTTTT	CASSRSPANEELFF	.	.	TRBV19	TRBJ1-4
TGTGCCAGCAGACCCGCCAGGACATCCCCCTACGAGCAGTACTTC	CASRPARTSPYEQYF	few	.	TRBV6-2/TRBV6-3	TRBJ2-7
TGTGCCAGCACAAAACTTCTCTCCTATAATTCACCCCTCCACTTT	CASTKLLSYNSPLHF	few	.	TRBV12-3/TRBV12-4	TRBJ1-6
TGCAGTGCTACGGACCGGGCCACCTATAATTCACCCCTCCACTTT	CSATDRATYNSPLHF	.	.	TRBV20-1	TRBJ1-6
TGTGCCAGCAGATCCGGGACAGAGAGTTATACGCAGTATTTT	CASRSGTESYTQYF	few	TRBD1	TRBV12-3/TRBV12-4	TRBJ2-3
TGTGCCAGCAGGGGACTGACCTTCACTGAAGCTTTCTTT	CASRGLTFTEAFF	.	.	TRBV2	TRBJ1-1
TGCGCCAGCAGCCAAGAGTCTCACTATAGCAATCAGCCCCAGCATTTT	CASSQESHYSNQPQHF	.	.	TRBV4-1	TRBJ1-5
TGCAGTGCTAGAGGACTCCTCCTAAGCACAGATACGCAGTATTTT	CSARGLLLSTDTQYF	.	.	TRBV20-1	TRBJ2-3
TGTGCCAGCAGCCTCGGCTTGACTAGACGTAGGGAGACCCAGTACTTC	CASSLGLTRRRETQYF	many	.	TRBV7-2	TRBJ2-5
TGTGCCAGTACTAGCGGATCCCCTAGCACAGATACGCAGTATTTT	CASTSGSPSTDTQYF	.	TRBD2	TRBV6-5	TRBJ2-3
TGCAGTGCTAGAGCGGGAATCTCCTACAATGAGCAGTTCTTC	CSARAGISYNEQFF	few	.	TRBV20-1	TRBJ2-1
TGTGCCAGCAGCCCGCGCCACCGCACAGATACGCAGTATTTT	CASSPRHRTDTQYF	.	.	TRBV7-3	TRBJ2-3
TGCAGTGCTAGAGACGGACAGACTAACTATGGCTACACCTTC	CSARDGQTNYGYTF	few	.	TRBV20-1	TRBJ1-2
TGTGCCAGCACTCCGGGACTAGCATTTGAGCAGTTCTTC	CASTPGLAFEQFF	.	TRBD2	TRBV6-4	TRBJ2-1
TGTGCCAGCAGCCTAATAGGGGCCCAAGAGACCCAGTACTTC	CASSLIGAQETQYF	.	.	TRBV25-1	TRBJ2-5
TGTGCCAGCAGCCGACAGGGGGCTGGAAACACCATATATTTT	CASSRQGAGNTIYF	few	TRBD1	TRBV12-3/TRBV12-4	TRBJ1-3
TGCAGTGCTAGAGATCCAGGGACTGAAGCTTTCTTT	CSARDPGTEAFF	.	.	TRBV20-1	TRBJ1-1
TGTGCCAGCAGCCCAACCGGGACAGGGAGCCTCTACGAGCAGTACTTC	CASSPTGTGSLYEQYF	once	TRBD1	TRBV7-9	TRBJ2-7
TGTGCCAGCACCCTCCGCGAAGGCACAGATACGCAGTATTTT	CASTLREGTDTQYF	.	.	TRBV12-3/TRBV12-4	TRBJ2-3
TGTGCCAGCAGCAGCATTAACAGGGGTGAACGCGAATTTAATCAGCCCCAGCATTTT	CASSSINRGEREFNQPQHF	.	.	TRBV21-1	TRBJ1-5
TGTGCCAGCAGTTACTTAAGGACAGGCTACACCTTC	CASSYLRTGYTF	.	.	TRBV6-2/TRBV6-3	TRBJ1-2
TGTGCCAGCGCTCGCGGGAAAAGGTCCTACAATGAGCAGTTCTTC	CASARGKRSYNEQFF	.	.	TRBV28	TRBJ2-1
TGTGCCATCAGTGGTGGTACAGGGGGCCACGGTATGGAGCAGTACTTC	CAISGGTGGHGMEQYF	.	TRBD1	TRBV10-3	TRBJ2-7
TGTGCCATCAAGAATGGAAACACCATATATTTT	CAIKNGNTIYF	.	.	TRBV10-3	TRBJ1-3
TGTGCCACCAGTGACACCGGAGTACCGCATCAGTACTTC	CATSDTGVPHQYF	few	.	TRBV24-1	TRBJ2-4
TGTGCCAGCAGTCCAACTATGCGGGGGGCTTTCTTT	CASSPTMRGAFF	few	.	TRBV7-2	TRBJ1-1
TGTGCCAGCAGTCGGGCCGTCTCTGGAAACACCATATATTTT	CASSRAVSGNTIYF	many	.	TRBV7-9	TRBJ1-3
TGTGCCAGCAGCTTACAGGAGTCGTGGCACAATGAGCAGTTCTTC	CASSLQESWHNEQFF	.	.	TRBV7-2	TRBJ2-1
TGCGCCAGCAGCTTCCAGGGGGATGTGAACACTGAAGCTTTCTTT	CASSFQGDVNTEAFF	few	TRBD1	TRBV5-1	TRBJ1-1
TGCGCCAGCAGCTCGACAGGGTCCAGCGGACACAATAGGGATGAGCAGTTCTTC	CASSSTGSSGHNRDEQFF	.	TRBD1	TRBV5-1	TRBJ2-1
TGTGCCAGCAGCTTAGACGCAGTCCCCTGGGGCTACACCTTC	CASSLDAVPWGYTF	few	.	TRBV7-9	TRBJ1-2
TGTGCCAGCAGCATCCTTCAGGGGGCGCCCACTGAAGCTTTCTTT	CASSILQGAPTEAFF	.	TRBD1	TRBV7-9	TRBJ1-1
TGCAGCGTTCCACAGAACACCGGGGAGCTGTTTTTT	CSVPQNTGELFF	.	.	TRBV29-1	TRBJ2-2
TGTGCCAGCAGTTTAGGGGGGTCCGATGGACGCCTCATGACCCAGCATTTT	CASSLGGSDGRLMTQHF	.	.	TRBV12-3/TRBV12-4	TRBJ1-5
TGTGCCAGCTCACAAGACCCCTATACAGGGAAAGGAAACACCATATATTTT	CASSQDPYTGKGNTIYF	.	.	TRBV18	TRBJ1-3
TGTGCCAGCAGCTTAGGGATCGGCTCCTACAATGAGCAGTTCTTC	CASSLGIGSYNEQFF	.	.	TRBV7-2	TRBJ2-1